The source of this T cell receptor beta chain is a study of T cell responses to AZD1222 COVID-19 vaccine. Study-wide results and caveats: At baseline, just a handful of AZD1222 recipients tested seropositive. The donor group comprised mostly white British people and more females; the analysis possibly underestimated clonal diversity. The study sampled repertoires only after the peak T cell response. Along spike, vaccine-associated CD4 TCRs were found throughout, with dominance at 160-218 and 743-854.

Using immunoSEQ multiplex PCR, the repertoire was profiled, and TCRdb retains in-frame clones only, with some absent. The repertoire holds about 110,000 clones, with 75% to 90% as singletons. Notes on this clone: Its antigen is unknown.

The clonotype originates from an adult in good health. Material: peripheral blood, obtained on day 0 of AZD1222 vaccination.

In nucleotides, the CDR3 is TGTGCCAGCAGCTTGTGGGACACCTACGAGCAGTACTTC. Translating gives CASSLWDTYEQYF. J is TRBJ2-7 and V is TRBV11-2; D is possibly TRBD1 (6 bases). The CDR3 sequence is 13 residues long. Germline CDR1 SGHAT, CDR2 FQNNGV. Trimming cost V 3 bases and J 2 bases, with 8 bases left between them.